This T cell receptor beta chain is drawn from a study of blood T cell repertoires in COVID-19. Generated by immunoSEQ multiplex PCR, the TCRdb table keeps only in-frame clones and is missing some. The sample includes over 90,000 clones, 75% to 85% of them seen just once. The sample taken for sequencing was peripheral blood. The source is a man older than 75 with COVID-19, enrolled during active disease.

CDR3 region: CASSSAGGFQETQYF. CDR3 nucleotides: TGCGCCAGCAGCTCGGCAGGGGGCTTCCAAGAGACCCAGTACTTC. This chain joins TRBV5-1 and TRBJ2-5; the match to TRBD1 covers 8 bases. V was clipped by 3 bases and J by 1 base; unmatched bases: 5. This CDR3 region has 15 residues. Germline V gives CDR1 SGHRS, CDR2 YFSETQ.